This TCR beta chain was recovered during a study of CD8+ T cells in alopecia areata. For this clone: Its antigen is as yet unknown.

The CDR3 spans 14 residues. Germline values: CDR1 LGHNA, CDR2 YSLEER. Trimming took 2 bases from V and 5 from J; bases not matched to a gene: 3. RNA was isolated and reverse transcribed to cDNA, the sequencing template. Some clones are missing from TCRdb's copy, which holds only in-frame ones; the method was immunoSEQ multiplex PCR. This sample has some 210,000 clones, with approximately 72% found just once. The treatment here: oral pan-JAK inhibitor, 5-10 mg twice daily. Peripheral blood samples and lesional scalp punch biopsies were obtained from alopecia areata patients. Study-wide results and limits: The study found tofacitinib significantly decreased scalp clonality and expanded CD8+ clones among the top 100.

The chain recombines TRBV4-3 with TRBJ2-3, with TRBD2 matching over 8 bases. This receptor was identified in a human donor with alopecia areata. This specimen was CD4+ T cells sorted from blood, taken at week 44, from a patient treated with tofacitinib. CDR3 region: CASSQRGGLDTQYF. In DNA, the CDR3 is TGCGCCAGCAGCCAACGGGGGGGCCTAGATACGCAGTATTTT.